The clone carrying this T cell receptor (beta chain) was picked up many times. Its antigen is unknown. Compared with germline, one end of the junction differs, possibly owing to a read error. The entry originates in a study of T cells in Graves' hyperthyroidism and ophthalmopathy. Study conclusions and caveats: In validation, the model predicted ophthalmopathy. These predictions came a median roughly six months before onset. Stable hyperthyroidism was separated from ophthalmopathy by a model based on 13 V-J features.

RNA transcripts provided the source from which TCR beta CDR3 regions were amplified. Using the HTBI primer set, a first-round RT-PCR was run on the TCR CDR3. TCRdb called the multiplex PCR reads again in MiXCR, with one record for every CDR3 protein. The sample shows around 700,000 distinct CDR3 sequences, approximately 19% of them seen only once. Germline lookup yields CDR1 SSHAT and CDR2 FNYEAQ (reference sequence). This CDR3 is 14 amino acids long. Exclusion criteria comprised uncontrolled infection, other autoimmune disease, pregnancy or lactation. Diagnosis relied on clinical symptoms, serum thyroxine and TRAb, thyroid ultrasound and orbital computed tomography.

The chain links TRBV7-7 to TRBJ2-1, with D maybe TRBD2 (6 bases). The TCR sequence derives from a woman aged 50 to 60 with Graves' hyperthyroidism that later progressed to Graves' ophthalmopathy. Sequencing input: blood. DNA of the CDR3: TGTGCTAGCAGCTCAGGACTACGCCCCGATGAGCAGTTCTTC. It translates to CASSSGLRPDEQFF.